The 4 T cell receptor beta chains reported below all come from one sample, sequenced in a study of control samples from healthy donors and cancer patients. Assay used: immunoSEQ multiplex PCR; TCRdb lists only in-frame clones, some missing. The sample shows 120,000 or so clones, 92% of them seen only once. Material: PBMCs. The receptor source for this set is a man aged 80 or over with head and neck cancer.

The chain joins TRBV11-2 to TRBJ2-3; the D is unclear. CDR3 length: 15 amino acids. V shed 6 bases and J shed 0 bases, with 13 bases lying between them. Looked up from germline, CDR1 is SGHAT and CDR2 is FQNNGV. This CDR3 is CASRIEPSSTDTQYF. The DNA for the CDR3 is TGTGCCAGCAGGATAGAGCCTTCTAGCACAGATACGCAGTATTTT. Together with reference TRBV11-2 and TRBJ2-3, the CDR3 gives the full variable domain: EAGVAQSPRYKIIEKRQSVAFWCNPISGHATLYWYQQILGQGPKLLIQFQNNGVVDDSQLPKDRFSAERLKGVDSTLKIQPAKLEDSAVYLCASRIEPSSTDTQYFGPGTRLTVL.

The V and J genes are TRBV15 and TRBJ2-7; D might be TRBD1 (5 bases). This CDR3 is 13 amino acids long. Germline values: CDR1 LNHNV, CDR2 YYDKDF (reference sequence). V was shortened by 1 base and J by 4 bases, with 8 bases between the two germline ends. CDR3 sequence reads: CATSRAQGYEQYF. The CDR3 nucleotides are TGTGCCACCAGCAGAGCCCAGGGTTACGAGCAGTACTTC.

This clone was picked up one time. The V call is TRBV5-6, the J call TRBJ2-5; TRBD1 or TRBD2 may be the D gene (5 bases each). Germline V lookup: CDR1 SGHDT, CDR2 YYEEEE. V was shortened by 3 bases and J by 9 bases, with 15 bases between the two germline ends. The CDR3 has 13 residues. CDR3 amino acids: CASSWTRSEAQYF. The CDR3 coding sequence is TGTGCCAGCAGCTGGACACGGTCGGAGGCCCAGTACTTC.

The chain links TRBV3-1 (or the pseudogene TRBV3-2) to TRBJ1-6, with D possibly matching TRBD1 (5 bases). CDR1 LGHDT and CDR2 YNNKEL come from the germline V gene (reference sequence). CDR3 length equals 16 residues. Trimming removed 4 bases from V and 3 bases from J, with 13 bases in between. CDR3 in amino acids: CASSPQGRLYNSPLHF. The CDR3 bases are TGTGCCAGCAGCCCCCAGGGCAGGCTCTATAATTCACCCCTCCACTTT.